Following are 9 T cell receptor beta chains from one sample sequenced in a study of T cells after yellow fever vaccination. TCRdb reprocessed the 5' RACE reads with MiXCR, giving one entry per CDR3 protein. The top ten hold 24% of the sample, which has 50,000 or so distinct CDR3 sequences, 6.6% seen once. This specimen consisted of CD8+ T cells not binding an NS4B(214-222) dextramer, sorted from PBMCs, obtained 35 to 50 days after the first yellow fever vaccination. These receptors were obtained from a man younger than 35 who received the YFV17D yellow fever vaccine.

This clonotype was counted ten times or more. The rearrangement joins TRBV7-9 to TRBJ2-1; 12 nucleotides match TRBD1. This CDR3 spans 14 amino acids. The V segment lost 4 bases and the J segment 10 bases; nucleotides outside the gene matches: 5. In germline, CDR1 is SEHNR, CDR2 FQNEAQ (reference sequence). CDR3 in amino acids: CASSSGQGAGEQFF. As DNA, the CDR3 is TGTGCCAGCAGCTCGGGACAGGGGGCTGGAGAGCAGTTCTTC. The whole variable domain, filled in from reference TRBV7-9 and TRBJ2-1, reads DTGVSQNPRHKITKRGQNVTFRCDPISEHNRLYWYRQTLGQGPEFLTYFQNEAQLEKSRLLSDRFSAERPKGSFSTLEIQRTEQGDSAMYLCASSSGQGAGEQFFGPGTRLTVL.

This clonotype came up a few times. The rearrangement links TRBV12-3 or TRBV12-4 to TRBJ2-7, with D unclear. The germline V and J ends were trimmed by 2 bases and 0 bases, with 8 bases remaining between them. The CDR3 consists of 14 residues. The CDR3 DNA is TGTGCCAGCAGTTTAAGGGCAGCCTCCTACGAGCAGTACTTC. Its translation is CASSLRAASYEQYF.

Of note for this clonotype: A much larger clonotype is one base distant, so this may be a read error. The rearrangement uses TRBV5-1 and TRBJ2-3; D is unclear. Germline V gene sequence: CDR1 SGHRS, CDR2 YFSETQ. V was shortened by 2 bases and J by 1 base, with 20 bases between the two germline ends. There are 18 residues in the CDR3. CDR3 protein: CASSFRTWSATGTDTQYF. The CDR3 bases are TGCGCCAGCAGCTTTAGGACCTGGAGCGCAACAGGCACAGATACGCAGTATTTT.

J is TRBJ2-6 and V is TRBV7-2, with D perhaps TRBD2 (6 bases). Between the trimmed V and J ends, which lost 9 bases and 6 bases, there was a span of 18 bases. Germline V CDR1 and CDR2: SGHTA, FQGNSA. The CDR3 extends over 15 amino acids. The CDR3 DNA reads TGTGCCAGTAGTAGGGGACTCCTTATGGCCAACGTCCTGACTTTC. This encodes CASSRGLLMANVLTF.

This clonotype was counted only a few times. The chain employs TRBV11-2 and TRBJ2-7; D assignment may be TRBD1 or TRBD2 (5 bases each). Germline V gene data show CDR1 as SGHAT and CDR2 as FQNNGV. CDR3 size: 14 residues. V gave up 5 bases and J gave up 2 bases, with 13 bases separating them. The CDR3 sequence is CASSTIPGPYEQYF. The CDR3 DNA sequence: TGTGCCAGCAGCACGATACCGGGACCCTACGAGCAGTACTTC.

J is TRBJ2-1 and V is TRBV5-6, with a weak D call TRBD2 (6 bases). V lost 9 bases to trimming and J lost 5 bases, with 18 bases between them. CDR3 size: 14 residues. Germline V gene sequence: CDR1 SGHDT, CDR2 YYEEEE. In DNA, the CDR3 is TGTGCCATCGGCCCCGGGGGACGGCACAATGAGCAGTTCTTC. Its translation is CAIGPGGRHNEQFF.

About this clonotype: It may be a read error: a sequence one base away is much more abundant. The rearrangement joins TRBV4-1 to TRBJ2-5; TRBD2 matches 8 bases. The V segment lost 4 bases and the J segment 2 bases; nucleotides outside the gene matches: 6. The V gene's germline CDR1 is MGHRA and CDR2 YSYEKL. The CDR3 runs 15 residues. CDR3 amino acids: CASSRVQRGQETQYF. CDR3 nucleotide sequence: TGCGCCAGCAGCCGAGTCCAGCGGGGGCAAGAGACCCAGTACTTC.

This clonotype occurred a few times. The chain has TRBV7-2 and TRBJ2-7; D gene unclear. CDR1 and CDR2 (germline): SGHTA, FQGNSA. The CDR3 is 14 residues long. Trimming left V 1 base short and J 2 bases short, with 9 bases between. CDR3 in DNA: TGTGCCAGCAGCTTAGGAGACACTACCTACGAGCAGTACTTC. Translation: CASSLGDTTYEQYF. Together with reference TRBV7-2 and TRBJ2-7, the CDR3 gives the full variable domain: GAGVSQSPSNKVTEKGKDVELRCDPISGHTALYWYRQSLGQGLEFLIYFQGNSAPDKSGLPSDRFSAERTGGSVSTLTIQRTQQEDSAVYLCASSLGDTTYEQYFGPGTRLTVT.

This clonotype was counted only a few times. CDR3 in amino acids: CASSLVQGETQYF. The CDR3, as DNA: TGTGCCAGTAGTCTAGTACAGGGAGAGACCCAGTACTTC. The chain uses TRBV19 and TRBJ2-5, with D possibly being TRBD1 (6 bases). The V and J ends lost 5 bases and 4 bases respectively, with 11 bases between them. Germline CDR1 is LNHDA and CDR2 is SQIVND (reference sequence). The CDR3 totals 13 residues.